This T cell receptor beta chain was captured by sequencing in a study of radiotherapy plus CTLA-4 blockade in lung cancer. The CDR3 contains 12 residues. Trimming cost V 6 bases and J 0 bases, with 4 bases left between them. The germline CDR1 and CDR2 sequences are MNHNY and SVGAGI (reference sequence). This clone has a handful of counts. Focal radiation and CTLA-4 blockade (ipilimumab) were tested in chemo-refractory metastatic non-small-cell lung cancer patients. Assay: immunoSEQ multiplex PCR; the TCRdb copy retains only in-frame clones and omits some. Of about 88,000 clones listed, approximately 79% are singletons.

The chain joins TRBV6-6 to TRBJ2-3, with D hard to call. This TCR was sampled from a human donor with non-small cell lung cancer that progressed on radiotherapy plus ipilimumab. Sequenced here: peripheral blood, sampled from a patient treated with radiotherapy plus ipilimumab. The CDR3 spells CASSPSTDTQYF. The CDR3 nucleotides read TGTGCCAGCAGCCCTAGCACAGATACGCAGTATTTT.